These 11 T cell receptor beta chains originate from one sample sequenced in a study of blood T cells in healthy people across ages. Primed by a sample-barcoded 5' primer and a J-beta primer mix, a second PCR proceeded for 7 to 11 cycles. TCRdb independently ran MiXCR on the 5' RACE reads; one entry per CDR3 protein. This table has 630,000 or so distinct CDR3 sequences, approximately 30% appearing once. Material for sequencing was blood. The origin of the receptors is an elderly woman in good health.

This clonotype has more than one count but fewer than ten. J is TRBJ2-7 and V is TRBV12-3 or TRBV12-4; D ambiguous. Trimming stripped 5 bases from V and 0 bases from J, with 17 bases between. The CDR3 loop spans 16 amino acids. The CDR3 nucleotides are TGTGCCAGCAGTCCCGGACGGACCCACCTCTCCTACGAGCAGTACTTC. Protein product: CASSPGRTHLSYEQYF.

This chain uses TRBV6-2 or TRBV6-3 with TRBJ2-7; weak D call: TRBD1 (6 bases). Germline values: CDR1 MNHEY, CDR2 SVGEGT. V lost 5 bases and J lost 3, with 17 bases in between. CDR3 length: 15 residues. CDR3 amino acids: CASSPLTGLHYEQYF. In DNA, the CDR3 is TGTGCCAGCAGTCCCCTGACAGGACTCCACTACGAGCAGTACTTC.

The chain links TRBV6-5 to TRBJ1-4, with 7 positions matching TRBD1. This CDR3 has 13 residues. From germline, CDR1 is MNHEY and CDR2 SVGAGI. V trimming: 4 bases; J trimming: 5 bases; junction bases outside the gene matches: 1. The CDR3: CASSSGQNEKLFF. The CDR3 nucleotides are TGTGCCAGCAGTTCGGGACAGAATGAAAAACTGTTTTTT.

This clonotype was found many times. The chain uses TRBV5-5 and TRBJ1-6; no definite D call. V shed 0 bases and J shed 0 bases, with 13 bases lying between them. The germline V gene encodes CDR1 SGHKS and CDR2 YYEKEE (reference sequence). The CDR3 totals 18 residues. CDR3 protein: CASSLELSASSYNSPLHF. The CDR3, as DNA: TGTGCCAGCAGCTTGGAGTTGTCGGCCAGCTCCTATAATTCACCCCTCCACTTT.

The rearrangement joins TRBV20-1 to TRBJ1-1; the D gene is possibly TRBD1 (5 bases). Germline V lookup: CDR1 DFQATT, CDR2 SNEGSKA (reference sequence). This CDR3 is 16 amino acids long. With 1 base removed from V and 4 bases from J, the gap between germline ends came to 19 bases. The CDR3 is CSARAGRGGLGTEAFF. The CDR3 DNA follows: TGCAGTGCTAGAGCAGGTCGGGGCGGGTTGGGCACTGAAGCTTTCTTT.

This clonotype was detected a few times. The gene calls are TRBV6-5 and TRBJ2-7; D is uncertain. V lost 2 bases and J 1 base, leaving 6 bases between the germline ends. The CDR3 contains 13 residues. CDR1 is MNHEY, CDR2 SVGAGI, per germline. The CDR3 region is CASSYLGSYEQYF. CDR3 bases: TGTGCCAGCAGTTACCTTGGATCCTACGAGCAGTACTTC.

This clonotype was picked up a small number of times. This chain joins TRBV6-5 and TRBJ2-7, with D uncertain. Per the germline V gene, CDR1 is MNHEY and CDR2 is SVGAGI. The CDR3 length is 14 residues. Trimming left V 2 bases short and J 3 bases short, with 11 bases between. In nucleotides, the CDR3 is TGTGCCAGCAGTTACGGACCGGGCAGCTACGAGCAGTACTTC. Translation gives CASSYGPGSYEQYF.

In the case of this clonotype: Possible read error: a much larger clone is one base away. The chain carries TRBV20-1 and TRBJ2-4; D remains unclear. The germline V and J ends were trimmed by 6 bases and 0 bases, with 15 bases remaining between them. Per the germline V gene, CDR1 is DFQATT and CDR2 is SNEGSKA (reference sequence). CDR3 length: 15 amino acids. For the CDR3, the DNA is TGCAGTGCGCTGCCAGACATCCTAGCCAAAAACATTCAGTACTTC. It translates to CSALPDILAKNIQYF.

This clonotype was seen at least ten times. The chain has TRBV5-1 and TRBJ1-1; the D gene is possibly TRBD1 (6 bases). CDR3 length: 14 amino acids. Deletions cut 5 bases from V and 6 bases from J, with 17 bases between. Germline CDR1 is SGHRS and CDR2 is YFSETQ. DNA for the CDR3: TGCGCCAGCAGGTCAGGGGACCTCAGGGCTGAAGCTTTCTTT. Protein: CASRSGDLRAEAFF.

This clonotype showed up many times. One junction end disagrees with the germline gene, perhaps due to a read error. The chain joins TRBV6-1 to TRBJ1-2; D unresolved. Per the germline V gene, CDR1 is MNHNS and CDR2 is SASEGT. There are 14 residues in the CDR3. CDR3 nucleotide sequence: TGTGCCAGCAGCGAAGTTGGACCTATGAGTGGCTACACCTTC. The encoded protein is CASSEVGPMSGYTF.

The table lists this clonotype with many counts. The V call is TRBV6-2 or TRBV6-3, the J call TRBJ2-1; no definite D call. Germline values: CDR1 MNHEY, CDR2 SVGEGT. The CDR3 is 16 amino acids. The ends were cut back, 2 bases at V and 0 bases at J, with 11 bases in the middle. For the CDR3, the DNA is TGTGCCAGCAGTTACCTCAGGATGCCCTCCTACAATGAGCAGTTCTTC. Translation: CASSYLRMPSYNEQFF.